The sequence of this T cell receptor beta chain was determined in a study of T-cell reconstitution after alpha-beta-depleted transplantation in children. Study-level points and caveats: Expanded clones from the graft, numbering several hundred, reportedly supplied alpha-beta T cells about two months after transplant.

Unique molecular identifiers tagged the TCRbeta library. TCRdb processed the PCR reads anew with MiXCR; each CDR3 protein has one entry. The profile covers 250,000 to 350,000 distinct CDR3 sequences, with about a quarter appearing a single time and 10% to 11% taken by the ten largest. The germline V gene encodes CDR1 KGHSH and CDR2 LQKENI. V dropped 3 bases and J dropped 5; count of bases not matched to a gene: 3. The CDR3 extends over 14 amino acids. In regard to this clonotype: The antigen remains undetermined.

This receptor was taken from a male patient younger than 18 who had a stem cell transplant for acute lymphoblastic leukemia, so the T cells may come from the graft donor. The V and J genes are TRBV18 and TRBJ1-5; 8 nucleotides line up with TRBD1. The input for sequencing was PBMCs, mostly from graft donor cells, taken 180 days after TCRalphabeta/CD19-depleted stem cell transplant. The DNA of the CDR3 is TGTGCCAGCTCACCGGACAGGGCAGATCAGCCCCAGCATTTT. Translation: CASSPDRADQPQHF. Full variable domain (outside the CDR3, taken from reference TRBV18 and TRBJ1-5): NAGVMQNPRHLVRRRGQEARLRCSPMKGHSHVYWYRQLPEEGLKFMVYLQKENIIDESGMPKERFSAEFPKEGPSILRIQQVVRGDSAAYFCASSPDRADQPQHFGDGTRLSIL.